This T cell receptor beta chain comes out of a study of shared clonotypes between healthy human individuals. This CDR3 spans 14 amino acids. With 4 bases removed from V and 0 bases from J, the gap between germline ends came to 12 bases. Germline assignment: CDR1 GTSNPN and CDR2 SVGIG (reference sequence). TCRdb keeps only in-frame clones here, not all; method: immunoSEQ multiplex PCR. The sample has millions of clones, roughly 96% seen once; the top ten hold more than 0.1%. The chain joins TRBV30 to TRBJ1-1; D gene unclear. The clonotype originates from a man between 18 and 35 years old in good health. What was sequenced was naive CD4+ T cells sorted from blood. This sample's subset: CD45RA+ positively selected. The CDR3 bases are TGTGCCTGGAACCCAGGCCAGATGAACACTGAAGCTTTCTTT. Its translation is CAWNPGQMNTEAFF.